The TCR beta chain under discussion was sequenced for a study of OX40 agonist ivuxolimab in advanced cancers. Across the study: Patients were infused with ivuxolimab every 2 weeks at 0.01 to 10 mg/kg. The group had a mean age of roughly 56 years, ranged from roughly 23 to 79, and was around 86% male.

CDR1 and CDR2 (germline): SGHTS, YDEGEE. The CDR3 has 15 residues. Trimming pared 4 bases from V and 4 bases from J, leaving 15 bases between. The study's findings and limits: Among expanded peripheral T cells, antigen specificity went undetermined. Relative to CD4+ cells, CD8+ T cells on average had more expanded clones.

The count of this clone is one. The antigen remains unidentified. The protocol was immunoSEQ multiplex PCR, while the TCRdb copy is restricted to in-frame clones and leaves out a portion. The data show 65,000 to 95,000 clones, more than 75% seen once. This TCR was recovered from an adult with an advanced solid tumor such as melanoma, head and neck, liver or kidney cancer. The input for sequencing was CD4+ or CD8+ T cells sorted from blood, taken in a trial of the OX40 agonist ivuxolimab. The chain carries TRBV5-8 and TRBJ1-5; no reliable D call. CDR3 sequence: CASSPERVPNQPQHF. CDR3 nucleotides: TGTGCCAGCAGCCCGGAGAGGGTCCCAAATCAGCCCCAGCATTTT.